The 32 T cell receptor beta chains presented below share a single source sample, sequenced in a study of blood T cell repertoires in COVID-19. Method: immunoSEQ multiplex PCR; TCRdb's copy keeps in-frame clones and lacks some. The sample includes about 81,000 clones, approximately 90% of them seen just once. The sequenced sample consisted of PBMCs or T cells enriched from blood (not recorded which). The receptors come from a woman aged 45 to 65 with acute COVID-19.

V is TRBV5-1 and J is TRBJ1-2; weak D call: TRBD1 (6 bases). Germline CDR1 SGHRS, CDR2 YFSETQ. Between the trimmed V and J ends, which lost 0 bases and 3 bases, there was a span of 12 bases. There are 15 residues in the CDR3. The DNA of the CDR3 is TGCGCCAGCAGCTTGGTAGCAGGGGTAGACTATGGCTACACCTTC. This translates into CASSLVAGVDYGYTF.

The chain employs TRBV5-1 and TRBJ2-5; D uncertain. Germline values: CDR1 SGHRS, CDR2 YFSETQ. This CDR3 is built from 13 residues. V was cut by 2 bases and J by 1 base, with 6 bases left in between. The chain's CDR3 is CASSFAVQETQYF. The DNA for the CDR3 is TGCGCCAGCAGCTTCGCAGTCCAAGAGACCCAGTACTTC.

The chain employs TRBV19 and TRBJ1-2; D remains unclear. The CDR3 runs to 11 residues. Germline assignment: CDR1 LNHDA and CDR2 SQIVND (reference sequence). The ends were cut back, 10 bases at V and 8 bases at J, with 14 bases in the middle. Written as DNA, the CDR3 is TGTGCCACCTGGGCCTTCTACGGCTACACCTTC. Translating it yields CATWAFYGYTF.

V is TRBV27 and J is TRBJ2-7; 8 bases align to TRBD2. V dropped 10 bases and J dropped 6; count of bases not matched to a gene: 5. Germline V gene data show CDR1 as MNHEY and CDR2 as SMNVEV (reference sequence). CDR3 size: 11 residues. In nucleotides, the CDR3 is TGTGCCATCCCGAGCGGGGGCGAGCAGTACTTC. Its translation is CAIPSGGEQYF.

The chain joins TRBV11-3 to TRBJ2-7; TRBD2 aligns across 12 bases. From germline, CDR1 is SGHNT and CDR2 YENEEA. Losses at the gene ends were 2 bases for V and 8 bases for J; bases not matched to a gene: 10. The CDR3 totals 16 residues. The chain's CDR3 is CASSLKLAGGFRKQYF. The CDR3 bases are TGTGCCAGCAGCTTAAAGCTAGCGGGAGGGTTCCGAAAGCAGTACTTC.

The chain recombines TRBV5-4 with TRBJ2-1, with 14 bases lining up with TRBD2. Germline V CDR1 and CDR2: SGHNT, YYREEE (reference sequence). After removal of 5 bases from V and 8 bases from J, the junction contained 6 bases not matched to a gene. CDR3 length: 15 amino acids. CDR3 coding DNA: TGTGCCAGCAGAATCGGGACTAGCGGGAGCCATGAGCAGTTCTTC. Residues: CASRIGTSGSHEQFF.

This clone was observed once. The V call is TRBV2, the J call TRBJ2-7; possible D gene TRBD2, 6 bases. The CDR3 has 14 residues. Germline CDR1 and CDR2: SNHLY and FYNNEI. Deletions cut 6 bases from V and 2 bases from J, with 14 bases between. This CDR3 reads CASREPWGAYEQYF. The CDR3 coding sequence is TGTGCCAGCAGAGAACCGTGGGGGGCCTACGAGCAGTACTTC.

This clone was found a few times. This chain joins TRBV7-8 and TRBJ1-3; TRBD1 matches 10 bases. The germline V gene has CDR1 SGHVS and CDR2 FQNEAQ. The CDR3 runs 19 residues. V was pared by 3 bases and J by 4 bases, with 15 bases of the junction left unmatched. The CDR3 loop is CASSFARDRGDSLGNTIYF. The CDR3 nucleotides are TGTGCCAGCAGCTTCGCCCGGGACAGGGGCGACAGTTTGGGAAACACCATATATTTT.

This clone occurred once. The V gene is TRBV30, the J gene TRBJ2-2, with 7 nucleotides matching TRBD1. Unmatched junction bases numbered 10, after V lost 3 bases and J lost 3 bases. This CDR3 has 16 residues. In germline, CDR1 is GTSNPN, CDR2 SVGIG (reference sequence). The CDR3 DNA reads as TGTGCCTGGAGATCAACAGGGGTTCGGGACACCGGGGAGCTGTTTTTT. Translation gives CAWRSTGVRDTGELFF.

The V gene is TRBV19, the J gene TRBJ1-4, with D unclear. The germline V and J ends were trimmed by 4 bases and 7 bases, with 16 bases remaining between them. CDR3 size: 15 residues. Germline CDR1 LNHDA, CDR2 SQIVND (reference sequence). The CDR3: CASSTRGRVGEKLFF. The CDR3 nucleotides read TGTGCCAGTAGTACCCGGGGAAGGGTTGGTGAAAAACTGTTTTTT.

This chain joins TRBV12-5 and TRBJ2-2; D may be TRBD2 (5 bases). There are 16 residues in the CDR3. CDR1 is LGHNT and CDR2 is FRNRAP in the germline V gene. Trimming removed 1 base from V and 7 bases from J, with 16 bases in between. The CDR3 bases are TGTGCTAGTGGTTTGGGCGGCGGGCTGACCGGCGGGGAGCTGTTTTTT. Its translation is CASGLGGGLTGGELFF. Looking up the rest from reference TRBV12-5 and TRBJ2-2 gives the full variable domain: DARVTQTPRHKVTEMGQEVTMRCQPILGHNTVFWYRQTMMQGLELLAYFRNRAPLDDSGMPKDRFSAEMPDATLATLKIQPSEPRDSAVYFCASGLGGGLTGGELFFGEGSRLTVL.

This clone was observed a single time. This chain's CDR3 is CAIRSRDRGSEQYF. CDR3 sequence (DNA): TGTGCCATCAGAAGTCGGGACAGGGGTTCCGAGCAGTACTTC. V is TRBV10-3 and J is TRBJ2-7; 10 nucleotides align to TRBD1. With 6 bases clipped from V and 6 bases from J, the junction kept 8 bases outside the gene matches. The length of the CDR3 is 14 residues. From germline, CDR1 is ENHRY and CDR2 SYGVKD.

The chain is built from TRBV7-3 and TRBJ1-1; no reliable D call. V was clipped by 5 bases and J by 0 bases, with 7 bases between them. Per the germline V gene, CDR1 is SGHTA and CDR2 is FQGTGA. The CDR3 extends over 13 amino acids. The CDR3 here is CASSRVMNTEAFF. As DNA, the CDR3 is TGTGCCAGCAGCCGAGTGATGAACACTGAAGCTTTCTTT.

This chain uses TRBV7-6 with TRBJ2-6; D gene unclear. V lost 4 bases and J lost 0, with 10 bases in between. CDR1 SGHVS and CDR2 FNYEAQ come from the germline V gene. The length of the CDR3 is 16 residues. The CDR3 loop reads CASSSTVVSGANVLTF. CDR3 nucleotides: TGTGCCAGCAGCTCCACGGTGGTCTCTGGGGCCAACGTCCTGACTTTC.

The chain is built from TRBV5-1 and TRBJ2-2; D ambiguous. Trimming took 5 bases from V and 3 from J, leaving 11 bases between them. Germline loops: CDR1 SGHRS, CDR2 YFSETQ. This CDR3 comprises 14 residues. CDR3 region: CASRARLDTGELFF. As DNA, the CDR3 is TGCGCCAGCAGAGCTAGGCTGGACACCGGGGAGCTGTTTTTT.

V gene TRBV5-6 combines with J gene TRBJ2-2, with TRBD1 matching 8 bases. The germline gives CDR1 SGHDT, CDR2 YYEEEE. V dropped 0 bases and J dropped 13; count of bases not matched to a gene: 5. The CDR3 loop spans 13 amino acids. The CDR3 loop reads CASSLAGGDGLFF. DNA for the CDR3: TGTGCCAGCAGCTTGGCAGGGGGCGATGGGCTGTTTTTT.

The V and J genes are TRBV27 and TRBJ1-6; maybe TRBD1 (5 bases). Trimming removed 5 bases from V and 4 bases from J, with 12 bases in between. The V gene's germline CDR1 is MNHEY and CDR2 SMNVEV (reference sequence). This CDR3 region has 15 residues. As DNA, the CDR3 is TGTGCCAGCAGTCCCGCCAGGGATTATAATTCACCCCTCCACTTT. It is translated as CASSPARDYNSPLHF.

The chain carries TRBV14 and TRBJ2-3; D gene ambiguous. CDR1 is SGHDN, CDR2 FVKESK, per germline. The CDR3 contains 12 residues. The ends were cut back, 1 base at V and 4 bases at J, with 3 bases in the middle. This CDR3 reads CASSQVSDTQYF. Written as DNA, the CDR3 is TGTGCCAGCAGCCAAGTCTCAGATACGCAGTATTTT.

The chain is built from TRBV19 and TRBJ2-4, with 9 bases that match TRBD2. CDR3 length: 16 residues. Germline V gives CDR1 LNHDA, CDR2 SQIVND (reference sequence). V lost 3 bases to trimming and J lost 0 bases; unmatched junction nucleotides: 3. The CDR3, as DNA: TGTGCCAGTAGTATTTCACTAGCGGGAGCCAAAAACATTCAGTACTTC. Residues: CASSISLAGAKNIQYF.

J is TRBJ2-1 and V is TRBV5-1, with D perhaps TRBD2 (6 bases). Trimming left V 9 bases short and J 4 bases short, with 23 bases between. The CDR3 has 16 amino acids. CDR1 SGHRS and CDR2 YFSETQ come from the germline V gene. CDR3 residues: CATNPGGSGVYNEQFF. DNA for the CDR3: TGCGCCACCAACCCAGGAGGTAGCGGAGTTTACAATGAGCAGTTCTTC.

The chain links TRBV9 to TRBJ1-1; 9 positions agree with TRBD1. Per germline, CDR1 SGDLS and CDR2 YYNGEE. This CDR3 has 18 residues. V lost 3 bases to trimming and J lost 1 base; unmatched junction nucleotides: 13. This CDR3 reads CASSGGGFGTGKNTEAFF. The CDR3 nucleotides read TGTGCCAGCAGCGGGGGCGGTTTCGGGACAGGGAAGAACACTGAAGCTTTCTTT.

The rearrangement links TRBV4-1 to TRBJ1-4; D is perhaps TRBD1 (5 bases). This CDR3 is 15 amino acids long. V lost 4 bases, J lost 2 bases, and 11 bases lay in between. CDR1 is MGHRA, CDR2 YSYEKL, per germline. The CDR3 loop reads CASSRQEGTNEKLFF. The CDR3 DNA sequence: TGCGCCAGCAGCCGCCAGGAGGGGACTAATGAAAAACTGTTTTTT.

V and J are TRBV18 and TRBJ2-1; 10 bases fit TRBD2. This CDR3 spans 16 amino acids. CDR1 and CDR2 from the germline V gene are KGHSH and LQKENI. Germline trimming cut 0 bases from V and 4 bases from J; bases unmatched to any gene: 3. DNA for the CDR3: TGTGCCAGCTCACCACCGAGCGGGAGGGCATACAATGAGCAGTTCTTC. This encodes CASSPPSGRAYNEQFF. Variable domain in full (rest from reference TRBV18 and TRBJ2-1): NAGVMQNPRHLVRRRGQEARLRCSPMKGHSHVYWYRQLPEEGLKFMVYLQKENIIDESGMPKERFSAEFPKEGPSILRIQQVVRGDSAAYFCASSPPSGRAYNEQFFGPGTRLTVL.

This chain uses TRBV7-2 with TRBJ2-7; TRBD1 is a possible D gene (7 bases). With 1 base removed from V and 4 bases from J, the gap between germline ends came to 14 bases. CDR1 and CDR2 (germline): SGHTA, FQGNSA. CDR3 length equals 15 residues. The CDR3 loop is CASSLVHAGGYEQYF. The CDR3 bases are TGTGCCAGCAGCTTAGTCCACGCAGGGGGGTACGAGCAGTACTTC.

The chain links TRBV5-1 to TRBJ2-1, with a tentative D call TRBD1 (6 bases). CDR3 size: 14 residues. The V gene's germline CDR1 is SGHRS and CDR2 YFSETQ. V gave up 0 bases and J gave up 6 bases, with 10 bases separating them. CDR3 amino acids: CASSLGTETNEQFF. Written as DNA, the CDR3 is TGCGCCAGCAGCTTGGGGACAGAGACCAATGAGCAGTTCTTC.

The rearrangement joins TRBV7-8 to TRBJ2-7; 7 positions agree with TRBD1. The CDR3 is 14 amino acids. Germline CDR1 SGHVS, CDR2 FQNEAQ. Losses at the gene ends were 5 bases for V and 5 bases for J; bases not matched to a gene: 9. The CDR3 is CASSPDRRFHEQYF. Written as DNA, the CDR3 is TGTGCCAGCAGCCCGGACAGGCGGTTCCACGAGCAGTACTTC.

This rearrangement joins TRBV4-1 to TRBJ1-4, with TRBD1 matching over 9 bases. V lost 1 base, J lost 8 bases, and 5 bases stayed unmatched. Germline V gene data show CDR1 as MGHRA and CDR2 as YSYEKL. The CDR3 is made up of 15 amino acids. The CDR3 loop is CASSQGTGAGEKLFF. The CDR3 DNA is TGCGCCAGCAGCCAAGGGACAGGGGCAGGGGAAAAACTGTTTTTT.

The V gene is TRBV11-1, the J gene TRBJ2-7, with TRBD1 identical over 7 bases. Germline V CDR1 and CDR2: SGHAT, FQDESV (reference sequence). V dropped 6 bases and J dropped 3; count of bases not matched to a gene: 2. The CDR3 is made up of 12 amino acids. The CDR3 nucleotides read TGTGCCAGCAGTTCAGGGGGCTACGAGCAGTACTTC. Protein product: CASSSGGYEQYF.

The table lists this clone with a few counts. The CDR3 sequence: CASSVEVGGSSGNTIYF. The CDR3 DNA follows: TGTGCCAGCAGCGTAGAGGTAGGGGGAAGCTCTGGAAACACCATATATTTT. The genes are TRBV9 and TRBJ1-3; TRBD1 might be the D (6 bases). The length of the CDR3 is 17 residues. The V and J ends lost 0 bases and 0 bases respectively, with 13 bases between them. The germline CDR1 and CDR2 sequences are SGDLS and YYNGEE.

The chain combines TRBV11-3 with TRBJ2-5; D is unclear. The CDR3 contains 14 residues. V gave up 1 base and J gave up 0 bases, with 6 bases separating them. CDR1 and CDR2 (germline): SGHNT, YENEEA. This CDR3 reads CASSLVADQETQYF. CDR3 nucleotides: TGTGCCAGCAGCTTAGTAGCAGACCAAGAGACCCAGTACTTC. Complete variable domain (other parts from reference TRBV11-3 and TRBJ2-5): EAGVVQSPRYKIIEKKQPVAFWCNPISGHNTLYWYLQNLGQGPELLIRYENEEAVDDSQLPKDRFSAERLKGVDSTLKIQPAELGDSAVYLCASSLVADQETQYFGPGTRLLVL.

The gene calls are TRBV14 and TRBJ2-1; 10 bases are a match to TRBD2. V shed 1 base and J 3 bases; nucleotides not matched to a gene: 3. The CDR3 is 16 amino acids. Germline V gene sequence: CDR1 SGHDN, CDR2 FVKESK. The CDR3 is CASSQGSGRIYNEQFF. The CDR3 DNA reads TGTGCCAGCAGCCAAGGTAGCGGGAGGATCTACAATGAGCAGTTCTTC. Looking up the rest from reference TRBV14 and TRBJ2-1 gives the full variable domain: EAGVTQFPSHSVIEKGQTVTLRCDPISGHDNLYWYRRVMGKEIKFLLHFVKESKQDESGMPNNRFLAERTGGTYSTLKVQPAELEDSGVYFCASSQGSGRIYNEQFFGPGTRLTVL.

The rearrangement links TRBV6-2 or TRBV6-3 to TRBJ2-6; the D is unclear. Germline V gives CDR1 MNHEY, CDR2 SVGEGT. Trimming cost V 1 base and J 4 bases, with 11 bases left between them. The CDR3 spans 16 residues. The CDR3 loop reads CASSYFPRTGANVLTF. The CDR3 nucleotides are TGTGCCAGCAGTTACTTCCCCAGAACCGGGGCCAACGTCCTGACTTTC.